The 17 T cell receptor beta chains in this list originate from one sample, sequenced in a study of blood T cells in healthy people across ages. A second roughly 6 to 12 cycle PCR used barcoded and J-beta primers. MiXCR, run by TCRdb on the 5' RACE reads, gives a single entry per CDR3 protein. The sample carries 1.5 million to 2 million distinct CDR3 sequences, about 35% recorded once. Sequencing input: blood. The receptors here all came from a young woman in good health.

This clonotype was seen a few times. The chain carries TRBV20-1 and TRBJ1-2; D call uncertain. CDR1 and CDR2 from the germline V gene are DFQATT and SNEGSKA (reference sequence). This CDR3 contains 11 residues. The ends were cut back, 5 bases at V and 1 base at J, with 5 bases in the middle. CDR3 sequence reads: CSAHSNYGYTF. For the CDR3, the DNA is TGCAGTGCTCATAGTAACTATGGCTACACCTTC.

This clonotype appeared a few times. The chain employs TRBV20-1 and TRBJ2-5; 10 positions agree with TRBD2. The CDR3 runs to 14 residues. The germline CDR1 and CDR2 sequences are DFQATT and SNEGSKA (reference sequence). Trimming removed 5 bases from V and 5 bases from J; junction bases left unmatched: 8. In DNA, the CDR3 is TGCAGTGCTGATGTCCTAGCGGGAGCGGAGACCCAGTACTTC. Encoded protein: CSADVLAGAETQYF.

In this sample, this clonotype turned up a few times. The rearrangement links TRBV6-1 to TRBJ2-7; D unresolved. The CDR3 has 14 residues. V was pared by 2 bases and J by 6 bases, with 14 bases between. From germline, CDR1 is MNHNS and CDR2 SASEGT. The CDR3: CASSERSDTGEQYF. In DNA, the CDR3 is TGTGCCAGCAGTGAAAGATCCGATACGGGCGAGCAGTACTTC.

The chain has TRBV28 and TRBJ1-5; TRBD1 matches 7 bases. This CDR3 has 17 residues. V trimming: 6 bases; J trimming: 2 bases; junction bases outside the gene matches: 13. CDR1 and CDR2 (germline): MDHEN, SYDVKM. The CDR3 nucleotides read TGTGCCAGCAGCCCACATACAGGGGTACGAGGCAATCAGCCCCAGCATTTT. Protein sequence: CASSPHTGVRGNQPQHF.

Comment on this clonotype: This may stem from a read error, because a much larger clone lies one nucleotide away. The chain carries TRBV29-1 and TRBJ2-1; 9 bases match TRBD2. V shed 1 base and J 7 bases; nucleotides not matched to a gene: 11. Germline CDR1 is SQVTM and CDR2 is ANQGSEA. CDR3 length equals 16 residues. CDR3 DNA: TGCAGCGTTGAAGGGACGAGACTAGCGGATCATAATGAGCAGTTCTTC. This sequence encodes CSVEGTRLADHNEQFF.

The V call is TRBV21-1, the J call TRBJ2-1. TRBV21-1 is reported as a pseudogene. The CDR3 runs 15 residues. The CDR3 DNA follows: TGTGCCAGCCCCAAACAGGAGAGCAAGTACAATGAGCAGTTCTTC. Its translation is CASPKQESKYNEQFF.

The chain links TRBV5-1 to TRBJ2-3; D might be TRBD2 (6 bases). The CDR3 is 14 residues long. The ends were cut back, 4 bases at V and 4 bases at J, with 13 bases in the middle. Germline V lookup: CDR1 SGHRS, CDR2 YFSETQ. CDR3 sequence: CASSHGLYSDTQYF. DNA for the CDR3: TGCGCCAGCAGCCATGGACTATATTCAGATACGCAGTATTTT.

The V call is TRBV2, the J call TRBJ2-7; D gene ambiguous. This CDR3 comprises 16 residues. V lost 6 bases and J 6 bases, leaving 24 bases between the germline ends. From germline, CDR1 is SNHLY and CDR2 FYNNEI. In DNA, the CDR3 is TGTGCCAGCAGCCGAAGGGCGAAGGGTGCTGATGGCGAGCAGTACTTC. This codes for CASSRRAKGADGEQYF.

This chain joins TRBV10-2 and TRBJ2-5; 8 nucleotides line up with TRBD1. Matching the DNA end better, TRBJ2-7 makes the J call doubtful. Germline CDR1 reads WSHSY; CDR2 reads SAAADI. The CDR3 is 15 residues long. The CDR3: CASRPGQGTRYEQYF. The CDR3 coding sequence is TGCGCCAGCAGACCCGGACAGGGAACCAGGTACGAGCAGTACTTC.

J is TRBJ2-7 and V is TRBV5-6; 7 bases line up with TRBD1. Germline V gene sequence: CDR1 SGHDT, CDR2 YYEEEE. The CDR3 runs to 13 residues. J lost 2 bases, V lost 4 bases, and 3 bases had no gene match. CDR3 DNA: TGTGCCAGCAGCGACAGGGTCGCCTACGAGCAGTACTTC. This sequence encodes CASSDRVAYEQYF.

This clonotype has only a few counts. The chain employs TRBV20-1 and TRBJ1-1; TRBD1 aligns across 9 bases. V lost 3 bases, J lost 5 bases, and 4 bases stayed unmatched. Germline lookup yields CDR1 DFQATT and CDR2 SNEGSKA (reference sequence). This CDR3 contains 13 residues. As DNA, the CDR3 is TGCAGTGCTAGGGGACAGGGTGGAACTGAAGCTTTCTTT. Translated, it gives CSARGQGGTEAFF.

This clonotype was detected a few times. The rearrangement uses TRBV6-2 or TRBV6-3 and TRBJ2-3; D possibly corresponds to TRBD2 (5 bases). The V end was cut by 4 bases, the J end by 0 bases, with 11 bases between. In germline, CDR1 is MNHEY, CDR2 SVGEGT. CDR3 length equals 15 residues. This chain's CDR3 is CASSSERTSTDTQYF. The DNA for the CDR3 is TGTGCCAGCAGTTCTGAGCGGACTAGCACAGATACGCAGTATTTT.

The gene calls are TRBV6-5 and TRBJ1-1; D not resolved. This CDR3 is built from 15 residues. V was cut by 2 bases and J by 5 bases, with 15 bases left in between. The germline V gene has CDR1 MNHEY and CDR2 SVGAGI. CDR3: CASSYDGEGRTEAFF. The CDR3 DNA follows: TGTGCCAGCAGTTACGACGGGGAAGGTCGGACTGAAGCTTTCTTT.

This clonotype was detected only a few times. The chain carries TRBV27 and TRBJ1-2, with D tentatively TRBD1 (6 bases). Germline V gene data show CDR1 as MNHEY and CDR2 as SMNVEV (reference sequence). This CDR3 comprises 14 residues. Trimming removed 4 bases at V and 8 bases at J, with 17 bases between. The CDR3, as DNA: TGTGCCAGCAGTTCCCCCCGGACAGAGCGGGGCTACACCTTC. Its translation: CASSSPRTERGYTF.

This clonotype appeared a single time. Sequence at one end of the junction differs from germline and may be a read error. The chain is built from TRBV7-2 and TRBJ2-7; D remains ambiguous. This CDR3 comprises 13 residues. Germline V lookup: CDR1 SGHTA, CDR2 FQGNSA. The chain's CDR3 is CVSSNRAAYEQYF. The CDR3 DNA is TGTGTCAGCAGCAACCGGGCCGCCTACGAGCAGTACTTC.

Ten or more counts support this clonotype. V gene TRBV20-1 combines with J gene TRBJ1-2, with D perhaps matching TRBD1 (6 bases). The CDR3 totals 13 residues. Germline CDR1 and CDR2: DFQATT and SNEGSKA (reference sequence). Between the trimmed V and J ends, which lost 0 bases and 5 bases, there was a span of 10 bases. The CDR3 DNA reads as TGCAGTGCTAGAGATCTACAGGGATATGGCTACACCTTC. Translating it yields CSARDLQGYGYTF.

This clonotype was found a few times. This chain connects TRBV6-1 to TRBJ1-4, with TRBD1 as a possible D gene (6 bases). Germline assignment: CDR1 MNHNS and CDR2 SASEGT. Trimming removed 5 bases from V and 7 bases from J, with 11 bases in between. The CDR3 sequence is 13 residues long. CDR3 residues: CASSRGGGEKLFF. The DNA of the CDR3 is TGTGCCAGCAGTAGGGGAGGGGGTGAAAAACTGTTTTTT.